Following are 27 T cell receptor beta chains from one sample sequenced in a study of blood T cell repertoires in COVID-19. Clones were read by immunoSEQ multiplex PCR, and TCRdb kept only the in-frame ones, dropping some. The table shows about 180,000 clones, with about 82% occurring only once. The sequenced sample was PBMCs or T cells enriched from blood (not recorded which). Receptor source: a young woman who had recovered from COVID-19.

V is TRBV27 and J is TRBJ2-7; 9 positions agree with TRBD1. V was pared by 5 bases and J by 4 bases, with 6 bases of the junction left unmatched. The CDR3 contains 14 residues. The germline CDR1 and CDR2 sequences are MNHEY and SMNVEV (reference sequence). The CDR3 DNA reads TGTGCCAGCAGTAGCGGGACAGGGATTTACGAGCAGTACTTC. Amino acid sequence: CASSSGTGIYEQYF.

This clone was detected a few times. Written as DNA, the CDR3 is TGTGCCAGCAGCTTGACCTGGACGGAGGGTGAGAATGAAAAACTGTTTTTT. It is translated as CASSLTWTEGENEKLFF. The rearrangement uses TRBV5-6 and TRBJ1-4; D uncertain. V lost 1 base to trimming and J lost 5 bases, with 18 bases between them. CDR3 length equals 17 residues. Germline CDR1 is SGHDT and CDR2 is YYEEEE.

V gene TRBV14 combines with J gene TRBJ2-1; the D is unclear. Germline lookup yields CDR1 SGHDN and CDR2 FVKESK. The CDR3 spans 13 residues. V gave up 4 bases and J gave up 9 bases, with 13 bases separating them. CDR3 residues: CASSLSSVGEQFF. The CDR3 DNA sequence: TGTGCCAGCAGCCTCTCCAGCGTTGGTGAGCAGTTCTTC. Full variable domain (remainder filled in from reference TRBV14 and TRBJ2-1): EAGVTQFPSHSVIEKGQTVTLRCDPISGHDNLYWYRRVMGKEIKFLLHFVKESKQDESGMPNNRFLAERTGGTYSTLKVQPAELEDSGVYFCASSLSSVGEQFFGPGTRLTVL.

The rearrangement joins TRBV5-4 to TRBJ2-7, with 9 bases fitting TRBD1. Germline CDR1 is SGHNT and CDR2 is YYREEE (reference sequence). This CDR3 comprises 13 residues. J was trimmed by 5 bases and V by 5 bases; bases with no gene match: 5. The CDR3 reads CASRGQGTNEQYF. The CDR3 DNA reads as TGTGCCAGCAGGGGACAGGGTACTAACGAGCAGTACTTC.

V gene TRBV5-1 combines with J gene TRBJ2-7, with D maybe TRBD2 (8 bases). Germline lookup yields CDR1 SGHRS and CDR2 YFSETQ. Trimming shortened V by 0 bases and J by 0 bases, and 19 bases separated the two germline ends. CDR3 length equals 18 residues. CDR3: CASSLAVSGTAISYEQYF. As DNA, the CDR3 is TGCGCCAGCAGCTTGGCCGTTAGCGGGACAGCAATCTCCTACGAGCAGTACTTC.

This clone was observed a few times. The genes are TRBV12-1 and TRBJ2-7; no DNA check was done on the table's D call, TRBD2. TRBV12-1 is an annotated pseudogene. This CDR3 contains 13 residues. The CDR3 DNA is TGTGCCAGCAGCTCACGTAGCGGTTACGAGCAGTACTTC. Protein product: CASSSRSGYEQYF.

The V call is TRBV6-5, the J call TRBJ2-6; possible D gene TRBD1, 6 bases. V was clipped by 8 bases and J by 0 bases, with 11 bases between them. The CDR3 length is 15 residues. Germline V gives CDR1 MNHEY, CDR2 SVGAGI. CDR3 in DNA: TGTGCCAGCCACAGGGCCCTCTCTGGGGCCAACGTCCTGACTTTC. Translation gives CASHRALSGANVLTF.

Only one count was recorded for this clone. V gene TRBV2 combines with J gene TRBJ1-2; possible D gene TRBD1, 5 bases. V was cut by 3 bases and J by 8 bases, with 13 bases left in between. In germline, CDR1 is SNHLY, CDR2 FYNNEI. The CDR3 length is 13 residues. The CDR3 region has the DNA TGTGCCAGCAGTGATTGGGGGGAGGGAGGCTACACCTTC. The encoded protein is CASSDWGEGGYTF.

V gene TRBV14 combines with J gene TRBJ1-2, with no clear D. V was trimmed by 2 bases and J by 4 bases, leaving 11 bases between them. The length of the CDR3 is 14 residues. Per the germline V gene, CDR1 is SGHDN and CDR2 is FVKESK. In nucleotides, the CDR3 is TGTGCCAGCAGCCAATTGGGCACGCGCTATGGCTACACCTTC. Translating gives CASSQLGTRYGYTF.

The rearrangement links TRBV27 to TRBJ2-2; 7 nucleotides match TRBD1. This CDR3 is 17 amino acids long. With 0 bases clipped from V and 0 bases from J, the junction kept 4 bases outside the gene matches. Germline lookup yields CDR1 MNHEY and CDR2 SMNVEV (reference sequence). CDR3 sequence reads: CASSLSIGTANTGELFF. Written as DNA, the CDR3 is TGTGCCAGCAGTTTATCAATCGGGACAGCGAACACCGGGGAGCTGTTTTTT.

This clone has ten or more counts. The rearrangement uses TRBV28 and TRBJ1-1, with D possibly TRBD1 on 6 matching bases. With 6 bases removed from V and 0 bases from J, the gap between germline ends came to 11 bases. The V gene's germline CDR1 is MDHEN and CDR2 SYDVKM. The CDR3 is made up of 14 amino acids. DNA of the CDR3: TGTGCCAGCAGACAGGGCAACATGAACACTGAAGCTTTCTTT. This translates into CASRQGNMNTEAFF. Filled out from reference TRBV28 and TRBJ1-1, the complete variable domain reads DVKVTQSSRYLVKRTGEKVFLECVQDMDHENMFWYRQDPGLGLRLIYFSYDVKMKEKGDIPEGYSVSREKKERFSLILESASTNQTSMYLCASRQGNMNTEAFFGQGTRLTVV.

The chain links TRBV27 to TRBJ1-5, with no clear D. CDR1 MNHEY and CDR2 SMNVEV come from the germline V gene (reference sequence). The V gene lost 0 bases and the J gene lost 1 base, with 10 bases spanning the gap. The CDR3 is 16 amino acids. CDR3 bases: TGTGCCAGCAGTTTATCCCCGGGATCCAGCAATCAGCCCCAGCATTTT. Encoded protein: CASSLSPGSSNQPQHF.

Comments on this clone: Other DNA sequences in this specimen translate into the identical CDR3. The chain is built from TRBV7-9 and TRBJ1-1; 7 nucleotides match TRBD1. Germline-derived CDR1 and CDR2 are SEHNR and FQNEAQ (reference sequence). The CDR3 spans 13 residues. The trim removed 5 bases at V and 3 bases at J, leaving 3 bases unmatched. In DNA form, the CDR3 reads TGTGCCAGCAGCCTGGGACAGCACACTGAAGCTTTCTTT. It yields the protein CASSLGQHTEAFF. Looking up the rest from reference TRBV7-9 and TRBJ1-1 gives the full variable domain: DTGVSQNPRHKITKRGQNVTFRCDPISEHNRLYWYRQTLGQGPEFLTYFQNEAQLEKSRLLSDRFSAERPKGSFSTLEIQRTEQGDSAMYLCASSLGQHTEAFFGQGTRLTVV.

V usage is TRBV4-1 and J usage is TRBJ2-1; D uncertain. The germline V gene has CDR1 MGHRA and CDR2 YSYEKL. This CDR3 is 14 amino acids long. Trimming pared 0 bases from V and 8 bases from J, leaving 11 bases between. The CDR3: CASSQDSLMDEQFF. For the CDR3, the DNA is TGCGCCAGCAGCCAAGATAGTCTTATGGATGAGCAGTTCTTC.

V usage is TRBV11-2 and J usage is TRBJ1-1; D perhaps matches TRBD1 (5 bases). Between the trimmed V and J ends, which lost 4 bases and 8 bases, there was a span of 11 bases. Germline CDR1 reads SGHAT; CDR2 reads FQNNGV. This CDR3 has 12 amino acids. In nucleotides, the CDR3 is TGTGCCAGCAGCTCGAGCCAGGGAGAAGCTTTCTTT. It codes for CASSSSQGEAFF.

The chain carries TRBV18 and TRBJ2-3, with TRBD2 matching 12 bases. There are 19 residues in the CDR3. V was clipped by 4 bases and J by 6 bases; unmatched bases: 17. In germline, CDR1 is KGHSH, CDR2 LQKENI. CDR3 coding DNA: TGTGCCAGCTCACGAGACGTAATGTCTAGCGGGAGGGAAGTGGATACGCAGTATTTT. Residues: CASSRDVMSSGREVDTQYF.

This chain uses TRBV5-1 with TRBJ2-2; 10 bases align to TRBD1. The CDR3 runs 16 residues. The germline gives CDR1 SGHRS, CDR2 YFSETQ. V lost 3 bases to trimming and J lost 4 bases; unmatched junction nucleotides: 6. This CDR3 is CASSWPGQGITGELFF. Here the CDR3 DNA reads TGCGCCAGCAGCTGGCCGGGACAGGGGATCACCGGGGAGCTGTTTTTT.

V usage is TRBV2 and J usage is TRBJ1-5; D may be TRBD1 (5 bases). Germline V gene lookup returns CDR1 SNHLY and CDR2 FYNNEI. This CDR3 comprises 16 residues. Trimming stripped 2 bases from V and 0 bases from J, with 11 bases between. The CDR3 coding sequence is TGTGCCAGCAGTGAACGGGGGATTCTTAGCAATCAGCCCCAGCATTTT. This gives the protein CASSERGILSNQPQHF.

V and J are TRBV5-1 and TRBJ2-3; a weak D match, TRBD1 (5 bases). Germline CDR1 reads SGHRS; CDR2 reads YFSETQ. The V end lost 5 bases, the J end lost 5 bases, and 15 bases lay between the germline ends. CDR3 length: 14 residues. The CDR3 DNA follows: TGCGCCAGCAGTAGCAGGGAAAAGGGAGATACGCAGTATTTT. Its protein is CASSSREKGDTQYF.

V gene TRBV19 combines with J gene TRBJ2-1; 9 bases agree with TRBD2. The CDR3 loop spans 15 amino acids. V dropped 3 bases and J dropped 7; count of bases not matched to a gene: 7. Germline CDR1 and CDR2: LNHDA and SQIVND (reference sequence). The CDR3 region is CASSMSRAGGNEQFF. The CDR3 DNA sequence: TGTGCCAGTAGTATGAGTCGGGCGGGAGGGAATGAGCAGTTCTTC. The variable domain in full, with the rest retrieved from reference TRBV19 and TRBJ2-1, is DGGITQSPKYLFRKEGQNVTLSCEQNLNHDAMYWYRQDPGQGLRLIYYSQIVNDFQKGDIAEGYSVSREKKESFPLTVTSAQKNPTAFYLCASSMSRAGGNEQFFGPGTRLTVL.

This chain connects TRBV2 to TRBJ1-2; no definite D call. CDR3 length: 15 residues. Germline CDR1 SNHLY, CDR2 FYNNEI. Trimming removed 4 bases at V and 4 bases at J, with 16 bases between. The CDR3 loop reads CASSVRRDSTYGYTF. CDR3 DNA: TGTGCCAGCAGTGTGAGACGGGATAGCACCTATGGCTACACCTTC.

The chain employs TRBV3-1 (or the pseudogene TRBV3-2) and TRBJ1-2; D unresolved. Germline V gene lookup returns CDR1 LGHDT and CDR2 YNNKEL (reference sequence). The germline V and J ends were trimmed by 1 base and 6 bases, with 6 bases remaining between them. This CDR3 has 12 residues. The CDR3 region has the DNA TGTGCCAGCAGCCAAGGATCGGATGGCTACACCTTC. Protein sequence: CASSQGSDGYTF.

The chain links TRBV11-2 to TRBJ2-2; the D gene is possibly TRBD2 (6 bases). V was clipped by 0 bases and J by 6 bases, with 14 bases between them. The length of the CDR3 is 16 residues. CDR1 is SGHAT and CDR2 is FQNNGV in the germline V gene. CDR3 amino acids: CASSLDRRGRAGELFF. CDR3 nucleotide sequence: TGTGCCAGCAGCTTAGATCGGCGGGGCCGGGCCGGGGAGCTGTTTTTT.

This clone came up once. The chain has TRBV11-2 and TRBJ2-7, with D possibly TRBD2 on 5 matching bases. Deletions cut 1 base from V and 5 bases from J, with 9 bases between. Germline CDR1 reads SGHAT; CDR2 reads FQNNGV. The CDR3 is made up of 13 amino acids. The CDR3 is CASSLGLADEQYF. In nucleotides, the CDR3 is TGTGCCAGCAGCTTAGGTCTAGCAGACGAGCAGTACTTC.

This clone was observed a single time. The chain combines TRBV11-3 with TRBJ2-7; D perhaps matches TRBD1 (6 bases). Germline assignment: CDR1 SGHNT and CDR2 YENEEA. V was cut by 5 bases and J by 2 bases, with 13 bases left in between. The CDR3 covers 14 residues. In nucleotides, the CDR3 is TGTGCCAGCAGCCCCAGACAGGCCCCCTACGAGCAGTACTTC. Protein sequence: CASSPRQAPYEQYF.

The V gene is TRBV21-1, the J gene TRBJ2-7; TRBD1, the table's D call, was not compared with the DNA. TRBV21-1 is classified as a pseudogene. This CDR3 contains 15 residues. CDR3 protein: CASLPGRGDYYEQYF. CDR3 nucleotides: TGTGCCAGCTTACCGGGCAGGGGAGACTACTACGAGCAGTACTTC.

This clone was counted once. V usage is TRBV6-5 and J usage is TRBJ1-2, with D unclear. The germline CDR1 and CDR2 sequences are MNHEY and SVGAGI. V was trimmed by 6 bases and J by 4 bases, leaving 9 bases between them. CDR3 length: 12 amino acids. CDR3 residues: CASRRGTYGYTF. In DNA form, the CDR3 reads TGTGCCAGCAGGAGAGGAACCTATGGCTACACCTTC.